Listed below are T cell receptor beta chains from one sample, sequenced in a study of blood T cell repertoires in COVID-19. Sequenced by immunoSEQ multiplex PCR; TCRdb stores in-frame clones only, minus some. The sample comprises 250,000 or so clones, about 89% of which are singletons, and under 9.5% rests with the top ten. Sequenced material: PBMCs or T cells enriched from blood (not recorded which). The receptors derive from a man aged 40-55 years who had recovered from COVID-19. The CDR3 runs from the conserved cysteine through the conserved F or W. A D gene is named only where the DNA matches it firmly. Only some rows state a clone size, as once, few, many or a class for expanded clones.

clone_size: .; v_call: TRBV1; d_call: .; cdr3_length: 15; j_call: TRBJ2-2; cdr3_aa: CTSSQDEGNTGELFF; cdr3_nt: TGCACCAGCAGCCAAGATGAGGGGAACACCGGGGAGCTGTTTTTT
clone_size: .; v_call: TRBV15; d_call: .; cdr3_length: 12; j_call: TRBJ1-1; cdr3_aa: CATGTLNTEAFF; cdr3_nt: TGTGCCACCGGGACTTTGAACACTGAAGCTTTCTTT
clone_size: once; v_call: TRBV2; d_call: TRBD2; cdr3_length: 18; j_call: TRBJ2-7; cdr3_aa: CASSEALGLAGGSYEQYF; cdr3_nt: TGTGCCAGCAGTGAGGCGTTAGGACTAGCGGGAGGTTCATACGAGCAGTACTTC
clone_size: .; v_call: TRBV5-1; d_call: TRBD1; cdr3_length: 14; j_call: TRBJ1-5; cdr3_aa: CASSFTGGDQPQHF; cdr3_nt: TGCGCCAGCAGCTTTACAGGGGGCGATCAGCCCCAGCATTTT
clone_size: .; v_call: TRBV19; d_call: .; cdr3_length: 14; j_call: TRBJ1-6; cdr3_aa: CASSVQGGNSPLHF; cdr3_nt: TGTGCCAGTAGTGTACAGGGTGGTAATTCACCCCTCCACTTT
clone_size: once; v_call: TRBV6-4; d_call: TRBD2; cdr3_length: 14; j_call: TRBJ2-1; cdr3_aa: CASSSGGAANEQFF; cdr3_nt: TGTGCCAGCAGTAGCGGGGGAGCCGCCAATGAGCAGTTCTTC
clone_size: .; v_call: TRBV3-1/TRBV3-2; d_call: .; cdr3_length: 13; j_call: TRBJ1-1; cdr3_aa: CASSQTPNTEAFF; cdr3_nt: TGTGCCAGCAGCCAAACTCCGAACACTGAAGCTTTCTTT
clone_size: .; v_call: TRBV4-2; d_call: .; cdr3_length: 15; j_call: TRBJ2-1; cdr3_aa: CASSQDRASANEQFF; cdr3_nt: TGTGCCAGCAGCCAAGATAGGGCTAGCGCGAATGAGCAGTTCTTC
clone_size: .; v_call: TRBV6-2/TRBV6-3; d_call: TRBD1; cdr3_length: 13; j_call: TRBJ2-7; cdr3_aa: CASSSGTAFDQYF; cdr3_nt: TGTGCCAGCAGTTCCGGGACAGCATTTGATCAGTACTTC
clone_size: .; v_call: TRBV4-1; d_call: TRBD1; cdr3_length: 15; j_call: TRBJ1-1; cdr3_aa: CASSRRQGAGTEAFF; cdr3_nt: TGCGCCAGCAGCCGAAGACAGGGGGCAGGTACTGAAGCTTTCTTT
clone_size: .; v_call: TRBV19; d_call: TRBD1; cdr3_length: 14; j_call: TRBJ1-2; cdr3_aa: CASSIWGQRYGYTF; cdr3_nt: TGTGCCAGTAGTATATGGGGACAGCGGTATGGCTACACCTTC
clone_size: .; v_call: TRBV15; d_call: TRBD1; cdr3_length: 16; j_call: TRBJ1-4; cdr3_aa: CATSVTGTGRHEKLFF; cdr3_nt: TGTGCCACCAGCGTAACCGGGACAGGGAGGCATGAAAAACTGTTTTTT
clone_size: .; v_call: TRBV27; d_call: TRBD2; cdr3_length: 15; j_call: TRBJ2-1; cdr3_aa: CASSLALAGGPEQFF; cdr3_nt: TGTGCCAGCAGTTTAGCACTAGCGGGAGGGCCTGAGCAGTTCTTC
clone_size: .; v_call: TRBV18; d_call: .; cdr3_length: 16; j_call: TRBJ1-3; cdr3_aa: CASSPPAITSGNTIYF; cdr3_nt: TGTGCCAGCTCACCACCGGCCATCACCTCTGGAAACACCATATATTTT
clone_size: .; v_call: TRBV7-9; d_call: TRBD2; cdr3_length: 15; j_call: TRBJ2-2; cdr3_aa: CASSWSRTSTGELFF; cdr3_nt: TGTGCCAGCAGCTGGAGTAGGACTAGTACCGGGGAGCTGTTTTTT
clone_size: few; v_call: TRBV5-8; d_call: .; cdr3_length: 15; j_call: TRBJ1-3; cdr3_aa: CASSWAGVSGNTIYF; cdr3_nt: TGTGCCAGCAGCTGGGCAGGGGTATCTGGAAACACCATATATTTT
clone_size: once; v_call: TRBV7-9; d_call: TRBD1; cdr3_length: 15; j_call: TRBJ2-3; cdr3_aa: CASSLTGASADTQYF; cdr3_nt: TGTGCCAGCAGCTTGACAGGGGCTTCAGCAGATACGCAGTATTTT
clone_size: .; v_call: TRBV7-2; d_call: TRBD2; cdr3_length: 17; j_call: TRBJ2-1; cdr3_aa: CASSSEGTSGMINEQFF; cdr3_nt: TGTGCCAGCAGCTCGGAAGGGACTAGCGGGATGATAAATGAGCAGTTCTTC
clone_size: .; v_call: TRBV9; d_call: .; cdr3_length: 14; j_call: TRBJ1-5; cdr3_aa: CASSPQGINQPQHF; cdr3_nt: TGTGCCAGCAGCCCCCAGGGGATCAATCAGCCCCAGCATTTT
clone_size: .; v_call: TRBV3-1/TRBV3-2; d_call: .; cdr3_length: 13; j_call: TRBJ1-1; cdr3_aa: CASSQAGWAEAFF; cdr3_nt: TGTGCCAGCAGCCAAGCCGGGTGGGCTGAAGCTTTCTTT
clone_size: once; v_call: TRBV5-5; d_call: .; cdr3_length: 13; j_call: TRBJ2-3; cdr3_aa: CASSALNTDTQYF; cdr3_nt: TGTGCCAGCAGCGCCCTAAACACAGATACGCAGTATTTT
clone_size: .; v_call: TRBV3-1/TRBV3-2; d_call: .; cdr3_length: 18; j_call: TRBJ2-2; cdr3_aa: CASSQEYGAGPNTGELFF; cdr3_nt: TGTGCCAGCAGCCAAGAATACGGTGCGGGCCCTAACACCGGGGAGCTGTTTTTT
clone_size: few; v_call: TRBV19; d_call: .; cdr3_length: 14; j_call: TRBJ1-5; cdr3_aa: CASSIEVYNQPQHF; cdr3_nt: TGTGCCAGTAGTATCGAAGTCTACAATCAGCCCCAGCATTTT
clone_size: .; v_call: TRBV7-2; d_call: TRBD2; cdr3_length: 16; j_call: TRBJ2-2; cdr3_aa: CASWTSGSPNTGELFF; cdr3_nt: TGTGCCAGCTGGACTAGCGGGAGCCCGAACACCGGGGAGCTGTTTTTT
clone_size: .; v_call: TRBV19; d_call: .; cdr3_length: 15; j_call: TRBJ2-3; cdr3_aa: CASSIAGMRTDTQYF; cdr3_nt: TGTGCCAGTAGTATAGCAGGGATGAGGACAGATACGCAGTATTTT
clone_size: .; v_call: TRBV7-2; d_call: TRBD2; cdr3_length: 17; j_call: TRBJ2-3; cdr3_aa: CASSYTNRGGRSDTQYF; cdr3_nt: TGTGCCAGCAGCTATACCAATCGGGGGGGCCGATCAGATACGCAGTATTTT
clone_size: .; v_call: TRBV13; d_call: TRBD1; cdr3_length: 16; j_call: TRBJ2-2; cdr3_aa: CASSPPGTGDTGELFF; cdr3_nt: TGTGCCAGCAGCCCGCCCGGGACAGGGGACACCGGGGAGCTGTTTTTT
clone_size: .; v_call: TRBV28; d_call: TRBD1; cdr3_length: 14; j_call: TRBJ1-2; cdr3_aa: CASSPRDRGNGYTF; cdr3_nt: TGTGCCAGCAGTCCTCGGGACAGGGGGAATGGCTACACCTTC
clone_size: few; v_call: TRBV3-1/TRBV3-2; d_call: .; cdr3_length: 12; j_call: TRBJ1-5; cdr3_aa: CASSSGDQPQHF; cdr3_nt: TGTGCCAGCAGCTCCGGAGATCAGCCCCAGCATTTT
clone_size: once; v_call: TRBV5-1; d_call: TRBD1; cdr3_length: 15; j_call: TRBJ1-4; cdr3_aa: CASSPAGGSNEKLFF; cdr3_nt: TGCGCCAGCAGCCCCGCAGGGGGGTCCAATGAAAAACTGTTTTTT
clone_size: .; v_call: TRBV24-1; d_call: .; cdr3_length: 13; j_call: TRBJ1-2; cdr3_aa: CATSPPGAYGYTF; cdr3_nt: TGTGCCACCAGTCCCCCAGGGGCATATGGCTACACCTTC
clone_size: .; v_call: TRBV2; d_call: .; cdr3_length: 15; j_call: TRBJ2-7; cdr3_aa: CASSEGRQGTYEQYF; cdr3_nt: TGTGCCAGCAGTGAAGGCCGGCAGGGCACCTACGAGCAGTACTTC
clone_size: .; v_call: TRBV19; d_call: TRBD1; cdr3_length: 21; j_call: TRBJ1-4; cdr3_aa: CASSIDQTGTGDVYTNEKLFF; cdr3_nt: TGTGCCAGTAGTATAGACCAAACCGGGACAGGAGATGTATATACTAATGAAAAACTGTTTTTT
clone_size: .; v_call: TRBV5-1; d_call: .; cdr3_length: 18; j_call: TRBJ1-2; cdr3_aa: CASSLARLGAFPYYGYTF; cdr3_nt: TGCGCCAGCAGCTTGGCCCGGTTGGGAGCATTCCCCTACTATGGCTACACCTTC
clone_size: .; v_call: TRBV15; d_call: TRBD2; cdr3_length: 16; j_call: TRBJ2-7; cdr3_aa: CATSRDSSGYSYEQYF; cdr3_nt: TGTGCCACCAGCAGAGATTCTAGCGGGTATTCCTACGAGCAGTACTTC
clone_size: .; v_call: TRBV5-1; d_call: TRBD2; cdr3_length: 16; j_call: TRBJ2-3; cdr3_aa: CASSLAGGGGPDTQYF; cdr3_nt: TGCGCCAGCAGCTTGGCTGGCGGGGGGGGGCCAGATACGCAGTATTTT